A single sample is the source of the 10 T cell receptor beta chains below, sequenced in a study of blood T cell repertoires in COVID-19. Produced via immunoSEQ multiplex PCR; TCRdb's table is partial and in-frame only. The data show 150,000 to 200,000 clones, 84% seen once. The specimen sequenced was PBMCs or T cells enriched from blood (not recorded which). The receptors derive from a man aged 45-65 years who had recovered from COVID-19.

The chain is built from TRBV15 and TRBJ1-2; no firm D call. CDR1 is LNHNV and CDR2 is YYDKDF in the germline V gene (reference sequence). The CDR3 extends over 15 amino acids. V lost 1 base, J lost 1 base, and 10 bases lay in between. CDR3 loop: CATSRVLGDNYGYTF. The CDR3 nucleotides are TGTGCCACCAGCAGAGTACTCGGGGATAACTATGGCTACACCTTC.

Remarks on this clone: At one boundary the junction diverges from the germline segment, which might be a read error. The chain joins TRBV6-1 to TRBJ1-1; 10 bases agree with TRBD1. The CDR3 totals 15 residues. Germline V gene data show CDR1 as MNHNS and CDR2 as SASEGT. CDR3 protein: CASREDRGRRTEAFF. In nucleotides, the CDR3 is TGTGCCAGCAGGGAAGACAGGGGGCGCAGGACTGAAGCTTTCTTT.

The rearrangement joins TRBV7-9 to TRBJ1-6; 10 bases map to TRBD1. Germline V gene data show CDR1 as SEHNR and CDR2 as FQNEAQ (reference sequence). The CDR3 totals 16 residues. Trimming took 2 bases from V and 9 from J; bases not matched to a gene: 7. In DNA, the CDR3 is TGTGCCAGCAGCTTAAACAATGGACAGGGGGGTTCACCCCTCCACTTT. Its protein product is CASSLNNGQGGSPLHF.

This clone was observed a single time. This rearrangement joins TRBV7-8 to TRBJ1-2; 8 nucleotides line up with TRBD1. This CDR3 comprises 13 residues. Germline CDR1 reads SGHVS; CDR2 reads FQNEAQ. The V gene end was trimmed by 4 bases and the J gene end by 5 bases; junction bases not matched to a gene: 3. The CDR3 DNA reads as TGTGCCAGCAGCTGGCAGGGGGCTTATGGCTACACCTTC. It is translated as CASSWQGAYGYTF.

The CDR3 DNA reads TGCAGCGTTGAACGCCCCGGGTTGTCAGCTTTCTTT. The encoded protein is CSVERPGLSAFF. This sequence joins TRBV29-1 and TRBJ1-1; D is undetermined. Germline V gene lookup returns CDR1 SQVTM and CDR2 ANQGSEA. The CDR3 consists of 12 residues. Trimming removed 2 bases at V and 10 bases at J, with 14 bases between.

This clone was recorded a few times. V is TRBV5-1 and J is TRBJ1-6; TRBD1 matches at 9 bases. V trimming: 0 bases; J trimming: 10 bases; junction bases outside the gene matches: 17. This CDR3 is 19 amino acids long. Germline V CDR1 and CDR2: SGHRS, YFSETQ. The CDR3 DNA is TGCGCCAGCAGCTTGGCTAGCAAGGACAGGGGAGTGGTTCGATCACCCCTCCACTTT. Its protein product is CASSLASKDRGVVRSPLHF.

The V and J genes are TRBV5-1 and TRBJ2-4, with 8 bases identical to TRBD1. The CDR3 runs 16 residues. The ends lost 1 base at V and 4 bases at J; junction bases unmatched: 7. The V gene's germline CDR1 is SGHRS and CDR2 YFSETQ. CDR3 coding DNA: TGCGCCAGCAGCTTGTCACCGGGACAGGATAAAAACATTCAGTACTTC. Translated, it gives CASSLSPGQDKNIQYF.

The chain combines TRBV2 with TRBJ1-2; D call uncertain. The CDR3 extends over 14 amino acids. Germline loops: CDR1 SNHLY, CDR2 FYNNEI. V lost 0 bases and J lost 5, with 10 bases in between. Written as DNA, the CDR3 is TGTGCCAGCAGTGAAGCGGAGAACAAATATGGCTACACCTTC. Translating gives CASSEAENKYGYTF.

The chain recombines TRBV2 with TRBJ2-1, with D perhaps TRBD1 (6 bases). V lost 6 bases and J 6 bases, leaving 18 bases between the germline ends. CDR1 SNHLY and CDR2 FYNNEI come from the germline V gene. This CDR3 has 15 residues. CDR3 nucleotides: TGTGCCAGCAGCCCCCCAGGGGTGGGATCCAATGAGCAGTTCTTC. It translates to CASSPPGVGSNEQFF.

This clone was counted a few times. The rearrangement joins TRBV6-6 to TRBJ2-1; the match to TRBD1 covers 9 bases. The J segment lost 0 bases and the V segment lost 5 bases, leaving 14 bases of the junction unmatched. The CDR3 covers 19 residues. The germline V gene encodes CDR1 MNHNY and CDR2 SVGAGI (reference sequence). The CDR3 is CASSPGTGMFGSSYNEQFF. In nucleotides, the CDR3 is TGTGCCAGCAGTCCCGGGACAGGGATGTTCGGAAGCTCCTACAATGAGCAGTTCTTC.